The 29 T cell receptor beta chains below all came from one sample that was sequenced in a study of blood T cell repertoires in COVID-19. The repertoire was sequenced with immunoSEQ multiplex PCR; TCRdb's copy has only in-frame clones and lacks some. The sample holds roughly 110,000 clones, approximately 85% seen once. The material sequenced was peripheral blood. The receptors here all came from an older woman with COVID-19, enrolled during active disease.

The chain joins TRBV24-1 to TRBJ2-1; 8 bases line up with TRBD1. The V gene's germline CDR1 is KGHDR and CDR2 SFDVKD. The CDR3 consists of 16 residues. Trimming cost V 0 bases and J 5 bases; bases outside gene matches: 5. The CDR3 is CATSDLRQGLHNEQFF. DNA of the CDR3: TGTGCCACCAGTGATTTGCGACAGGGGTTGCACAATGAGCAGTTCTTC.

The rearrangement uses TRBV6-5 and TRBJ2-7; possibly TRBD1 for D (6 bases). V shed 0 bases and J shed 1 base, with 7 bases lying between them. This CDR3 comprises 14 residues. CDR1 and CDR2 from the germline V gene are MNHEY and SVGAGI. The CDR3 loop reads CASSYSQGSYEQYF. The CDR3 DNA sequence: TGTGCCAGCAGTTACTCGCAGGGGTCCTACGAGCAGTACTTC.

This CDR3 reads CASSSAGRLDTEAFF. In DNA form, the CDR3 reads TGTGCCAGCAGTTCGGCAGGGCGATTAGACACTGAAGCTTTCTTT. J is TRBJ1-1 and V is TRBV6-5, with D maybe TRBD1 (5 bases). Trimming took off 4 bases at V and 3 bases at J, with 15 bases between the two ends. CDR3 length equals 15 residues. From germline, CDR1 is MNHEY and CDR2 SVGAGI.

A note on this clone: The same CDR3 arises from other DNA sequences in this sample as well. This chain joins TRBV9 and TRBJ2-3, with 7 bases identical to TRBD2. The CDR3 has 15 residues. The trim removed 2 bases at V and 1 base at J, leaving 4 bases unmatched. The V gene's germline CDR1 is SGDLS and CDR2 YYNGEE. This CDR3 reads CASSVLAGGTDTQYF. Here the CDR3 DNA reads TGTGCCAGCAGCGTCCTGGCGGGAGGCACAGATACGCAGTATTTT.

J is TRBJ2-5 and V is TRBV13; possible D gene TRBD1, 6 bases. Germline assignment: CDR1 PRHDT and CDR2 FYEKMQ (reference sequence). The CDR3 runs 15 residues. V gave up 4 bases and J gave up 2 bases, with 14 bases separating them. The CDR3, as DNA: TGTGCCAGCAGCTATACTTGGGACAATCAAGAGACCCAGTACTTC. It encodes CASSYTWDNQETQYF.

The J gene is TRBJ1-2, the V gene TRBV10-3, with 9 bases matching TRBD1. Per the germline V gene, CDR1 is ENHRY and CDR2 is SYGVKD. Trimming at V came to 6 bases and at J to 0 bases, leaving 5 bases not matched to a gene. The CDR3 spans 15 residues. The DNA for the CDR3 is TGTGCCATCAGCCTTACAGGGGGCACTAACTATGGCTACACCTTC. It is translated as CAISLTGGTNYGYTF.

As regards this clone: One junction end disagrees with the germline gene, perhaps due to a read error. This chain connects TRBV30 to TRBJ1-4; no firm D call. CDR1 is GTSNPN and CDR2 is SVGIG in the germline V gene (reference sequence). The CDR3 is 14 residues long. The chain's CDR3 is CARSQDTSNEKLFF. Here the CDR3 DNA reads TGTGCCCGGAGTCAAGACACCTCTAATGAAAAACTGTTTTTT.

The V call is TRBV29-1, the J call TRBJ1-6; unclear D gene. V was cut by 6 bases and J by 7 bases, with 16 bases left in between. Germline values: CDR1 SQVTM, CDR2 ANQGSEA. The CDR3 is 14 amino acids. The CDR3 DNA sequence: TGCAGCGTCCAGGACTCCTATGAAAATTCACCCCTCCACTTT. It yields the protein CSVQDSYENSPLHF.

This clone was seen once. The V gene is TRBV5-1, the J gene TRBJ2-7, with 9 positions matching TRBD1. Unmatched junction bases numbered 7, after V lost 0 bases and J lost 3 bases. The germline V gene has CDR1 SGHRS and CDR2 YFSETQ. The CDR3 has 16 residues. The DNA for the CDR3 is TGCGCCAGCAGCTTGGATTACTCGGGACAGGGCTACGAGCAGTACTTC. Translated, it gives CASSLDYSGQGYEQYF.

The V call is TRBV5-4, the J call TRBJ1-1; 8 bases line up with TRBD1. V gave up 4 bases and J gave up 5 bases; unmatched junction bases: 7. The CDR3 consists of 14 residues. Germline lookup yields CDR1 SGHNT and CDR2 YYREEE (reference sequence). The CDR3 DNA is TGTGCCAGCAGCACTGACAGGGGTGAGACTGAAGCTTTCTTT. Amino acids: CASSTDRGETEAFF.

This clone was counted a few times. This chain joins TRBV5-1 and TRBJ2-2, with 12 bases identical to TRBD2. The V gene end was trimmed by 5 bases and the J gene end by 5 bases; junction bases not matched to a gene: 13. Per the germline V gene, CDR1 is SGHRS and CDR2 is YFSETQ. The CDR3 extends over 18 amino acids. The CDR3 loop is CASSYASSGGARTGELFF. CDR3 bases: TGCGCCAGCAGTTACGCGTCTAGCGGGGGGGCCAGGACCGGGGAGCTGTTTTTT.

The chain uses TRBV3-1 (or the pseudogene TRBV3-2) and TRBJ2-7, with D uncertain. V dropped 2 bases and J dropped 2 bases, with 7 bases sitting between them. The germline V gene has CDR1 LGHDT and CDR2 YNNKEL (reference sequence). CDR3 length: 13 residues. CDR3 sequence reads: CASSQQLAYEQYF. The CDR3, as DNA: TGTGCCAGCAGCCAACAACTCGCCTACGAGCAGTACTTC.

The CDR3 coding sequence is TGTGCCAGTAGTTCAGGCACTGGAAACACCATATATTTT. This sequence encodes CASSSGTGNTIYF. The chain employs TRBV19 and TRBJ1-3; no clear D. Per germline, CDR1 LNHDA and CDR2 SQIVND (reference sequence). This CDR3 region has 13 residues. V was cut by 5 bases and J by 2 bases, with 7 bases left in between. Supplemented by reference TRBV19 and TRBJ1-3, the full variable domain reads DGGITQSPKYLFRKEGQNVTLSCEQNLNHDAMYWYRQDPGQGLRLIYYSQIVNDFQKGDIAEGYSVSREKKESFPLTVTSAQKNPTAFYLCASSSGTGNTIYFGEGSWLTVV.

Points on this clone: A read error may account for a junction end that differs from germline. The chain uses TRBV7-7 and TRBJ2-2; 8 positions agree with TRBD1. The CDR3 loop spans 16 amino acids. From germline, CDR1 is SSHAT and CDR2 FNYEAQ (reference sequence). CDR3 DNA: TGTGCTAGCAGCCTATTGGACAGGGCGAACACCGGGGAGCTGTTTTTT. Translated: CASSLLDRANTGELFF.

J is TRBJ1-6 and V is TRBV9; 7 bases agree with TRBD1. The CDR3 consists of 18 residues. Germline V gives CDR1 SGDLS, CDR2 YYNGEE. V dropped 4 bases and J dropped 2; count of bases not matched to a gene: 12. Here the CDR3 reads CASSLFGGQDPYNSPLHF. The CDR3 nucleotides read TGTGCCAGCAGCCTGTTTGGAGGACAGGATCCCTATAATTCACCCCTCCACTTT. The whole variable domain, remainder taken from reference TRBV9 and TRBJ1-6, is DSGVTQTPKHLITATGQRVTLRCSPRSGDLSVYWYQQSLDQGLQFLIQYYNGEERAKGNILERFSAQQFPDLHSELNLSSLELGDSALYFCASSLFGGQDPYNSPLHFGNGTRLTVT.

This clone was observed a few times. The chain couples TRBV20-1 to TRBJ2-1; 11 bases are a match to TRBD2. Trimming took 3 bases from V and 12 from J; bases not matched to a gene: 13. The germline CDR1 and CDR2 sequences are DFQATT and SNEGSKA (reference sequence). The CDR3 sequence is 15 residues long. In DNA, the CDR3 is TGCAGTGCTAGTAAGCCGGGACTAGCGGACCGCGGGCAGTTCTTC. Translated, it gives CSASKPGLADRGQFF.

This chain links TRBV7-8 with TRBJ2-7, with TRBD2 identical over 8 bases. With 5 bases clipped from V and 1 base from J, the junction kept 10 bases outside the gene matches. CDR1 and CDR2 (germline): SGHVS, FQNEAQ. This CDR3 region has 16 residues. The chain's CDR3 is CASSTNRGGKSYEQYF. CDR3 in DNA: TGTGCCAGCAGCACAAACCGGGGGGGGAAGTCCTACGAGCAGTACTTC.

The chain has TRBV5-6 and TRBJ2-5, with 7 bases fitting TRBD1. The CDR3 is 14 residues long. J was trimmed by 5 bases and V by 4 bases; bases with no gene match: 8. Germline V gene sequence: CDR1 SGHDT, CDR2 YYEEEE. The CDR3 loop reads CASSLLRGLETQYF. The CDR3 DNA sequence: TGTGCCAGCAGCCTCCTCAGGGGGTTGGAGACCCAGTACTTC.

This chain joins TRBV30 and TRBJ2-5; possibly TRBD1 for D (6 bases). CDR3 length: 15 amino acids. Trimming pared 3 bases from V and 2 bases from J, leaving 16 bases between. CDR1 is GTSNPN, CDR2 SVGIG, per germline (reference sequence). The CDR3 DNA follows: TGTGCCTGGAGGGGGGCCGGGACCTTACAAGAGACCCAGTACTTC. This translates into CAWRGAGTLQETQYF.

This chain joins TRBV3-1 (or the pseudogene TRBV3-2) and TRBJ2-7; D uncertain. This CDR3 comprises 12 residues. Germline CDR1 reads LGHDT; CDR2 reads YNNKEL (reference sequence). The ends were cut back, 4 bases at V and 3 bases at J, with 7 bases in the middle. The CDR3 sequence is CASSPHFYEQYF. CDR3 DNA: TGTGCCAGCAGCCCCCACTTCTACGAGCAGTACTTC.

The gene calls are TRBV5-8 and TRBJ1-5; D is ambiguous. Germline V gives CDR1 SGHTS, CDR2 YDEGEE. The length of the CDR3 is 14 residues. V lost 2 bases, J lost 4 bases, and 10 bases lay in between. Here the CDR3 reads CASSFARVNQPQHF. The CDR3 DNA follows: TGTGCCAGCAGCTTTGCCCGGGTGAATCAGCCCCAGCATTTT. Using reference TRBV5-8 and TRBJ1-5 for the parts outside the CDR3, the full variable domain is EAGVTQSPTHLIKTRGQQATLRCSPISGHTSVYWYQQALGLGLQFLLWYDEGEERNRGNFPPRFSGRQFPNYSSELNVNALELEDSALYLCASSFARVNQPQHFGDGTRLSIL.

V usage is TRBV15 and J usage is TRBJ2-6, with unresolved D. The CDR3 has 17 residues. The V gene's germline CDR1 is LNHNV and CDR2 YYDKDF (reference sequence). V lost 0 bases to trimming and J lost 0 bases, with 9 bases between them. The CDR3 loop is CATSRDLSFSGANVLTF. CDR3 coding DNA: TGTGCCACCAGCAGAGACCTTTCCTTCTCTGGGGCCAACGTCCTGACTTTC.

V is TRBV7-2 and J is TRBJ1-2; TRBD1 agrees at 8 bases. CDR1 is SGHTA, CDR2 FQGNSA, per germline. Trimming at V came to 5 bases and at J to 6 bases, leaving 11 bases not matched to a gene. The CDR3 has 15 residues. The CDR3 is CASSQTRGQLNGYTF. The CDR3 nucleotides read TGTGCCAGCAGCCAGACCAGGGGGCAGTTAAATGGCTACACCTTC.

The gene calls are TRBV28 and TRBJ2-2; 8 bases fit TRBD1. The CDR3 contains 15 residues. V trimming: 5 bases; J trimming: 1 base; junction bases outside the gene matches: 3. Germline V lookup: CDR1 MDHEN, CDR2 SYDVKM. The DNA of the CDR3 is TGTGCCAGCAGTGGACAGGGAGTGAACACCGGGGAGCTGTTTTTT. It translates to CASSGQGVNTGELFF.

The CDR3 protein is CASSLQSSQDYEQYF. The CDR3 bases are TGTGCCAGCAGCCTCCAATCATCTCAGGACTACGAGCAGTACTTC. The gene calls are TRBV7-3 and TRBJ2-7, with no clear D. The CDR3 totals 15 residues. The germline V gene has CDR1 SGHTA and CDR2 FQGTGA. Trimming shortened V by 5 bases and J by 3 bases, and 17 bases separated the two germline ends.

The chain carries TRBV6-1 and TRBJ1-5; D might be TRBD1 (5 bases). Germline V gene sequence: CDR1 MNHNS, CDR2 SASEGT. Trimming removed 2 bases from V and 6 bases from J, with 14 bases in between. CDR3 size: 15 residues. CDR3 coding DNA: TGTGCCAGCAGTGAATTGGGGACGGGGGGTCAGCCCCAGCATTTT. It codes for CASSELGTGGQPQHF.

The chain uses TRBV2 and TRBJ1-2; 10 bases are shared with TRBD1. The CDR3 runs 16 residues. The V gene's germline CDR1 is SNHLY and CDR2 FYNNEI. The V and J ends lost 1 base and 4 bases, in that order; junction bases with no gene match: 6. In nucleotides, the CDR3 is TGTGCCAGCAGTGAAGATCCGACAGGGGGCGCCTATGGCTACACCTTC. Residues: CASSEDPTGGAYGYTF.

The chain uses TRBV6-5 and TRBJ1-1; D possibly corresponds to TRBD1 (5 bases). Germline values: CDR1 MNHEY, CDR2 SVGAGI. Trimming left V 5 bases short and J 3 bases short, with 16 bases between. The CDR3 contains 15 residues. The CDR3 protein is CASSLPGRLDTEAFF. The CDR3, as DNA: TGTGCCAGCAGTCTACCAGGGAGGTTGGACACTGAAGCTTTCTTT.

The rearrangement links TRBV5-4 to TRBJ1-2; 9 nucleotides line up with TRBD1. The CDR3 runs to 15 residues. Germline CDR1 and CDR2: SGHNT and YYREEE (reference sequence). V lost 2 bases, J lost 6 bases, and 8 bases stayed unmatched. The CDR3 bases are TGTGCCAGCAGCTTATTACAGGGGGCTGGCAATGGCTACACCTTC. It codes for CASSLLQGAGNGYTF.